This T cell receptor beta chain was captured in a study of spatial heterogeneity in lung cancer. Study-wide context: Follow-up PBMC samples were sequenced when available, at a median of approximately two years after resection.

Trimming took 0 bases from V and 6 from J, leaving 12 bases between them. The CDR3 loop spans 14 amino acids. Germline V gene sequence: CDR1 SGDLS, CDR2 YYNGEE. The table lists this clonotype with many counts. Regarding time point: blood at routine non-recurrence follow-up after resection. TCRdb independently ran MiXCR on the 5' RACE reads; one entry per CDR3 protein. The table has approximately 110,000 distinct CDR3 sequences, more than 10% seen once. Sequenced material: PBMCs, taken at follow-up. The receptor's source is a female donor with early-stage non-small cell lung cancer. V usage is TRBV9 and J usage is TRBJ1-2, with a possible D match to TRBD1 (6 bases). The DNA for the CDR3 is TGTGCCAGCAGCGTAGGGGGACATTCGGATGGCTACACCTTC. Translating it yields CASSVGGHSDGYTF.